This T cell receptor beta chain was captured by sequencing in a study of T cell responses to AZD1222 COVID-19 vaccine. Study-level results: Among the donors, most were white British and more were female, and clonal diversity was possibly underestimated. Sampling captured repertoires only after the peak T cell response. Spike-spanning, vaccine-associated CD4 TCRs were dominant at 160-218 and 743-854. Spike-specific TCR depth and breadth grew after two AZD1222 doses.

Concerning this clone itself: The antigen remains unidentified.

Using immunoSEQ multiplex PCR, the repertoire was profiled, and TCRdb retains in-frame clones only, with some absent. This table holds 140,000 to 150,000 clones, approximately 85% found once. The receptor comes from an adult in good health. Sequences were derived from peripheral blood, sampled on day 0 of MenACWY control vaccination.

The CDR3 loop reads CATSDFYGGANTDTQYF. The CDR3 nucleotides are TGTGCCACCAGTGATTTTTACGGCGGAGCCAACACAGATACGCAGTATTTT. The rearrangement joins TRBV24-1 to TRBJ2-3; D is unclear. V was pared by 1 base and J by 2 bases, with 15 bases between. This CDR3 comprises 17 residues. Looked up from germline, CDR1 is KGHDR and CDR2 is SFDVKD.